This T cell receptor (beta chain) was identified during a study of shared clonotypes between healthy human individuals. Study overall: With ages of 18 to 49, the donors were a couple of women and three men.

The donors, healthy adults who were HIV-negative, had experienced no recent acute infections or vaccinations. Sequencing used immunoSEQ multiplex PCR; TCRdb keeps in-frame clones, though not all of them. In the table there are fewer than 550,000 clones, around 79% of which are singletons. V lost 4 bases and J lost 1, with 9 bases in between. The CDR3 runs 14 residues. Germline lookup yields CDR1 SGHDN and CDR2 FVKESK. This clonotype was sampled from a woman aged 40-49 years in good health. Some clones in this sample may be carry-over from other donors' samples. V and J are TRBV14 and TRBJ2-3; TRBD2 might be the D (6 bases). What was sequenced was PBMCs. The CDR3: CASSRRGGTDTQYF. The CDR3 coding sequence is TGTGCCAGCAGCCGGAGGGGTGGCACAGATACGCAGTATTTT.